Listed below are T cell receptor beta chains from one sample, sequenced in a study of read filtering for tumor transcriptome and immune sequencing. TCRdb re-analysed the reads in MiXCR, keeping a single row per CDR3 protein. The sample shows roughly 61,000 distinct CDR3 sequences, 9% to 15% of them seen only once. Sequenced: a population of CD138-negative cells sorted from bone marrow. Receptors originate from a donor aged 40 or over with multiple myeloma. Both conserved end residues are part of each CDR3. A D gene is named only where the DNA matches it firmly. Only part of the rows carry a size: once, few, many, or a class if the clone is expanded.

TRBV12-3/TRBV12-4	TRBJ2-3	TRBD2	many	CASRSRTSGATDTQYF	TGTGCCAGCCGCTCCCGGACTAGCGGGGCTACAGATACGCAGTATTTT
TRBV6-5	TRBJ2-7	-	many	CASSYEVSYEQYF	TGTGCCAGCAGTTACGAGGTTTCCTACGAGCAGTACTTC
TRBV5-1	TRBJ2-3	TRBD2	many	CASSPAGTSAPDTQYF	TGCGCCAGCAGCCCGGCGGGGACTAGCGCCCCAGATACGCAGTATTTT
TRBV4-1	TRBJ2-1	-	many	CASSLKWTVSSYNEQFF	TGCGCCAGCAGCCTAAAATGGACGGTAAGCTCCTACAATGAGCAGTTCTTC
TRBV20-1	TRBJ2-2	TRBD1	many	CSARLDDRGTGELFF	TGCAGTGCTAGACTTGATGACAGGGGCACCGGGGAGCTGTTTTTT
TRBV19	TRBJ2-2	-	few	CASSETASGTGELFF	TGTGCCAGTAGTGAGACCGCGAGCGGCACCGGGGAGCTGTTTTTT
TRBV5-1	TRBJ2-2	-	many	CASSYYANTGELFF	TGCGCCAGCAGCTACTACGCGAACACCGGGGAGCTGTTTTTT
TRBV7-8	TRBJ2-1	TRBD2	many	CASSLRGSLAVTYNEQFF	TGTGCCAGCAGCTTACGGGGGTCACTAGCGGTGACCTACAATGAGCAGTTCTTC
TRBV12-3/TRBV12-4	TRBJ1-3	-	many	CASSLATGGPGNTIYF	TGTGCCAGCAGTTTAGCCACCGGGGGACCTGGAAACACCATATATTTT
TRBV5-4	TRBJ2-7	-	many	CASSFVDRTYEQYF	TGTGCCAGCAGCTTCGTCGACAGGACCTACGAGCAGTACTTC
TRBV6-5	TRBJ2-6	-	-	CASRPGPGEANVLTF	TGTGCCAGCAGACCCGGGCCGGGAGAGGCCAACGTCCTGACTTTC
TRBV6-1	TRBJ1-1	-	few	CASSVERGFGTEAFF	TGTGCCAGCAGTGTAGAACGAGGGTTTGGCACTGAAGCTTTCTTT
TRBV9	TRBJ2-3	TRBD2	many	CASSVGGVTDTQYF	TGTGCCAGCAGCGTGGGGGGGGTAACCGATACGCAGTATTTT
TRBV6-5	TRBJ2-7	-	many	CASSYSRQRTYEQYF	TGTGCCAGCAGTTACTCGCGACAACGAACATACGAGCAGTACTTC
TRBV7-3	TRBJ2-1	TRBD2	many	CASSLFGGGDYNEQFF	TGTGCCAGCAGCTTATTCGGCGGGGGGGACTACAATGAGCAGTTCTTC
TRBV7-9	TRBJ2-1	-	many	CASSLRPNEQFF	TGTGCCAGCAGCCTCAGACCCAATGAGCAGTTCTTC
TRBV5-1	TRBJ2-7	TRBD2	many	CASSFLPSGSSYEQYF	TGCGCCAGCAGCTTTCTTCCTAGCGGGAGCTCCTACGAGCAGTACTTC
TRBV19	TRBJ1-5	-	many	CASSDQIGSQPQHF	TGTGCCAGTAGTGACCAAATCGGGTCTCAGCCCCAGCATTTT
TRBV30	TRBJ2-1	-	many	CAWSVSTSREQFF	TGTGCCTGGAGTGTTTCGACTAGTCGAGAGCAGTTCTTC
TRBV7-9	TRBJ2-3	-	many	CASSLATTDTQYF	TGTGCCAGCAGCTTAGCCACTACAGATACGCAGTATTTT
TRBV20-1	TRBJ1-4	-	many	CSARVSGNEKLFF	TGCAGTGCTAGAGTTAGCGGGAATGAAAAACTGTTTTTT
TRBV3-1	TRBJ2-7	-	-	CASSRDRDYEQYF	TGTGCCAGCTCGAGGGATAGAGACTACGAGCAGTACTTC
TRBV5-1	TRBJ2-3	-	many	CASSLRDTQYF	TGCGCCAGCAGCTTAAGAGATACGCAGTATTTT
TRBV5-1	TRBJ2-1	TRBD1	many	CASSLEGTGVDNEQFF	TGCGCCAGCAGCTTGGAGGGGACAGGGGTGGACAATGAGCAGTTCTTC
TRBV10-3	TRBJ2-5	-	few	CAISGGRQETQYF	TGTGCCATCAGTGGTGGGAGGCAAGAGACCCAGTACTTC
TRBV29-1	TRBJ2-5	-	many	CSVERTAKETQYF	TGCAGCGTTGAGCGGACAGCAAAAGAGACCCAGTACTTC
TRBV18	TRBJ2-5	-	many	CASSPPAYQETQYF	TGTGCCAGCTCACCACCAGCGTACCAAGAGACCCAGTACTTC
TRBV20-1	TRBJ2-3	-	-	CSARDQIGTTTDTQYF	TGCAGTGCTAGAGATCAAATCGGGACCACCACAGATACGCAGTATTTT
TRBV18	TRBJ2-1	TRBD2	many	CASSPSFSGGAGEQFF	TGTGCCAGCTCACCTTCATTTAGCGGGGGGGCCGGTGAGCAGTTCTTC
TRBV29-1	TRBJ1-1	TRBD1	many	CSVGWGQGAGNTEAFF	TGCAGCGTTGGCTGGGGCCAGGGGGCAGGCAACACTGAAGCTTTCTTT
TRBV28	TRBJ2-6	TRBD1	many	CASSQLTQGAGANVLTF	TGTGCCAGCAGTCAACTTACACAGGGGGCTGGGGCCAACGTCCTGACTTTC
TRBV18	TRBJ2-7	-	many	CASSPPSSYEQYF	TGTGCCAGCTCACCACCGTCCAGCTACGAGCAGTACTTC
TRBV6-4	TRBJ2-1	TRBD2	many	CASSGKRGGSYNEQFF	TGTGCCAGCAGTGGAAAGCGGGGGGGCTCCTACAATGAGCAGTTCTTC
TRBV4-1	TRBJ1-2	TRBD1	many	CASSQDRGRVGYTF	TGCGCCAGCAGCCAGGACAGGGGACGTGTTGGCTACACCTTC
TRBV7-2	TRBJ2-6	-	few	CASRQASGANVLTF	TGTGCCAGCAGGCAGGCCTCTGGGGCCAACGTCCTGACTTTC
TRBV27	TRBJ2-1	TRBD2	many	CGSSSWTSGGHNEQFF	TGTGGCAGCAGTTCCTGGACTAGCGGGGGGCACAATGAGCAGTTCTTC
TRBV5-4	TRBJ1-2	-	many	CASSLGPSQANYGYTF	TGTGCCAGCAGCCTCGGACCGAGCCAGGCTAACTATGGCTACACCTTC
TRBV5-1	TRBJ2-3	-	many	CASSLTVVGADTQYF	TGCGCCAGCAGCTTGACAGTAGTCGGGGCGGATACGCAGTATTTT
TRBV7-9	TRBJ2-3	TRBD2	many	CASSTSGESTDTQYF	TGTGCCAGCTCGACTAGCGGTGAAAGCACAGATACGCAGTATTTT
TRBV10-3	TRBJ2-6	-	many	CAISPEGFSGANVLTF	TGTGCCATCAGCCCAGAGGGTTTCTCTGGGGCCAACGTCCTGACTTTC
TRBV11-2	TRBJ2-2	-	many	CASSLVNTGELFF	TGTGCCAGCAGCTTAGTTAACACCGGGGAGCTGTTTTTT
TRBV12-3/TRBV12-4	TRBJ1-1	-	-	CASRGTGGGTEAFF	TGTGCCAGCAGGGGGACGGGGGGTGGCACTGAAGCTTTCTTT
TRBV11-1	TRBJ2-3	TRBD2	many	CASSLELAGGPTDTQYF	TGTGCCAGCAGCCTGGAACTAGCGGGGGGCCCCACAGATACGCAGTATTTT
TRBV7-9	TRBJ2-5	-	many	CASSQSSGRQETQYF	TGTGCCAGCAGCCAAAGTTCCGGGAGACAAGAGACCCAGTACTTC
TRBV5-1	TRBJ1-1	-	many	CASSYTGNTEAFF	TGCGCCAGCAGCTATACAGGGAACACTGAAGCTTTCTTT
TRBV5-1	TRBJ2-7	-	once	CASSLASREQYF	TGCGCCAGCAGCTTGGCCTCGCGCGAGCAGTACTTC
TRBV18	TRBJ2-7	TRBD1	few	CASFHRDRGDPVNHEQYF	TGTGCCAGCTTCCACCGGGACAGGGGCGACCCCGTTAACCACGAGCAGTACTTC
TRBV23-1	TRBJ1-5	-	many	CASSQWVSQPQHF	TGCGCCAGCAGTCAATGGGTTAGTCAGCCCCAGCATTTT
TRBV20-1	TRBJ1-6	-	many	CSARDQRRGLDSPLHF	TGCAGTGCTAGAGATCAACGGAGAGGGCTTGATTCACCCCTCCACTTT
TRBV7-2	TRBJ1-1	-	many	CAGLGGVTEAFF	TGTGCCGGGCTTGGGGGGGTCACTGAAGCTTTCTTT
TRBV7-8	TRBJ2-5	-	-	CASSSWGGAGYQETQYF	TGTGCCAGCAGCTCTTGGGGGGGGGCAGGGTACCAAGAGACCCAGTACTTC